The subject of this entry is one T cell receptor (beta chain). This clonotype showed up just a few times. It lacks a known antigen. The sample holds no much larger clone one base away, and base qualities are not on file. Receptors were amplified or captured by 5' RACE. Sequencing relied on an Illumina HiSeq 2000. A universal primer binding site was introduced by template switching, and a unique molecular identifier was present in the final cDNA, enabling accurate counting of TCR cDNA molecules. Specific primers in the conserved constant-segment region were used to synthesize first-strand cDNA for the TCR alpha and beta chains. To control for contamination, every cDNA library was double barcoded, receiving both a SMART-Mk sample barcode and Illumina barcodes. TruSeq adapter sequences, together with Illumina sample barcodes, were added in two successive PCR steps. The TCR alpha and beta cDNA libraries were sequenced on the Illumina HiSeq platform using custom primers. The authors' pipeline ran thus. Unique molecular identifiers were extracted from raw reads with MiGEC, and CDR3 positions were determined with MiXCR. For each individual, recombination models were inferred using an EM algorithm with the repgenHMM and IGoR tools. Shared clonotype analysis was performed with the tcR package in R, normalizing sharing by the product of cloneset sizes. Out-of-frame nonproductive sequences were analyzed to study raw recombination free of thymic and clonal selection effects. TCRdb passed the public sequencing reads through fastp at Q25 and MiXCR, retaining productive beta sequences. Each record represents a unique CDR3 protein, reported with the most common genes and DNA among its rows. V and J calls and clone size were set by TCRdb, not the authors. For this sample the table gives over 200,000 distinct CDR3 sequences, of which roughly a tenth were detected only once. 10% of the sample goes to the ten largest clones.

The sample comes from a study of identical twins (dated by TCRdb to about 2016). The study in broad terms: To test whether fetal clonotypes persist, this study deep-sequenced TCR alpha and beta repertoires from monozygotic twins, from unrelated adults of various ages, and from cord blood. To rule out contamination, the twin experiments were replicated at different times with different library preparation protocols.

Trimming costs V 0 bases and J 3 bases, and their ends lie 4 bases apart. Based on the germline V gene (reference sequence), the CDR1 and CDR2 sequences are LNHNV and YYDKDF. Reading from cysteine to phenylalanine, the CDR3 counts 13 amino acids. Only the CDR3 region is kept as DNA, spanning 39 bases read in frame from base 1. Broader findings and caveats from the paper: Compared with coincidental sharing between unrelated individuals, out-of-frame TCR alpha sequences shared between twins had an excess of sequences with low generation probability. Out-of-frame TCR alpha sharing in monozygotic twins was systematically underestimated by recombination models, whereas sharing between unrelated individuals was in agreement with the recombination models. Invariant T cells such as MAIT and iNKT could partly confound zero-insertion analyses, although diverse VJ usage argued against such confounding for most clonotypes. Fewer insertions were carried by abundant cord blood beta clonotypes; a weaker similar trend was observed in young adult naive repertoires, while no such trend was observed in memory repertoires. The excess sharing between twins in beta out-of-frame sequences was weaker because fewer shared sequences reduced the signal-to-noise ratio. Because the same donors could not be followed over many years, the conclusions depended on cross-sectional statistical analysis.

All donors were healthy Caucasians. Miltenyi CD45RO+ enrichment and human naive T-cell isolation kits were used to isolate memory (CD45RO+) and naive T cells from PBMC. Recombination joined TRBV15 with TRBJ2-3; no D gene call is confident. Sequenced material: memory T cells sorted from blood. Explained via the paper, the cell subset or site label denotes: CD45RO+ enriched T cells. The clonotype originates from a man between 50 and 59 years old in good health. CDR3 sequence: CATSREWTDTQYF. The DNA reads as follows: TGTGCCACCAGCAGAGAATGGACAGATACGCAGTATTTT.